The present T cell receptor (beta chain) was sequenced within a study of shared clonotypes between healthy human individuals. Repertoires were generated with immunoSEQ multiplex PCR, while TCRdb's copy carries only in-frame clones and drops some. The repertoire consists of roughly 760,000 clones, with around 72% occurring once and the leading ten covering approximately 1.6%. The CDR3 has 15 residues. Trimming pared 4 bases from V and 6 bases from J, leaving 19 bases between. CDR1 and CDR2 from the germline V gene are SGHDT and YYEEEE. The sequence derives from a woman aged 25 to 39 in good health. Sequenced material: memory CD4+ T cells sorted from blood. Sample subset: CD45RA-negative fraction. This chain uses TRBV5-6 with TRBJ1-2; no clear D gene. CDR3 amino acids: CASSPVGFYPNGYTF. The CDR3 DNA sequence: TGTGCCAGCAGCCCAGTTGGATTCTACCCCAATGGCTACACCTTC.